This section outlines one TCR beta chain sequence together with its context. Its antigen is as yet unknown. The sample originates from a study of OX40 agonist ivuxolimab in advanced cancers. Overall study results and limits: Normalized expansion of T-cell clones was also low for some nonresponders. At doses 0.1 to 3.0 mg/kg, CD4+ and CD8+ clones expanded.

In germline, CDR1 is MNHNY, CDR2 SVGAGI (reference sequence). This CDR3 is 15 amino acids long. The ends were cut back, 3 bases at V and 7 bases at J, with 18 bases in the middle. Using immunoSEQ multiplex PCR, the repertoire was profiled, and TCRdb retains in-frame clones only, with some absent. The sample contains over 50,000 clones, 75% to 90% of which appear only once. The clonotype was recovered from an adult with an advanced solid tumor such as melanoma, head and neck, liver or kidney cancer. The chain is built from TRBV6-6 and TRBJ1-1; D remains ambiguous. The material sequenced was CD4+ or CD8+ T cells sorted from blood, taken in a trial of the OX40 agonist ivuxolimab. The CDR3 here is CASSYLNQRVGEAFF. The CDR3 nucleotides read TGTGCCAGCAGTTATTTGAACCAAAGGGTGGGTGAAGCTTTCTTT.